This note documents a single TCR beta chain sequence. The antigen remains undetermined. This specimen comes from a study of spatial heterogeneity in lung cancer. Trimming left V 5 bases short and J 3 bases short, with 12 bases between. This CDR3 comprises 14 residues. Germline V gives CDR1 KGHSH, CDR2 LQKENI. Time point defined: sample taken at primary tumor resection. The authors sequenced whole RNA from tumor, nontumor lung or frozen PBMC without sorting. TCRdb analysed the 5' RACE reads with MiXCR anew, one entry per CDR3 protein. The table has tens of thousands of distinct CDR3 sequences, over 4.5% seen once. Findings and limits, study-wide: Tumor TCRs that were ubiquitous and expanded showed up in blood more at resection than follow-up.

This receptor was identified in a male donor with early-stage non-small cell lung cancer. The source material was PBMCs, sampled at surgery. The chain couples TRBV18 to TRBJ2-3, with D perhaps being TRBD1 or TRBD2 (6 bases each). The CDR3 protein is CASSKTGRTDTQYF. In DNA form, the CDR3 reads TGTGCCAGCTCAAAAACAGGGAGGACAGATACGCAGTATTTT.